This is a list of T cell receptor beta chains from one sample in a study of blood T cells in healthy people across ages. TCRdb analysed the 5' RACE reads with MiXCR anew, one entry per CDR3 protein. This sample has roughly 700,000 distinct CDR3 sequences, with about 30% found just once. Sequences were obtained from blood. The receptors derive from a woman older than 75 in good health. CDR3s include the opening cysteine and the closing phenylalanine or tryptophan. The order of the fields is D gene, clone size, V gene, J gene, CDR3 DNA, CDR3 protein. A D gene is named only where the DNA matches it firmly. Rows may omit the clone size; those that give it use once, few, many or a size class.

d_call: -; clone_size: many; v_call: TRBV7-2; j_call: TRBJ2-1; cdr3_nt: TGTGCCAGCAGCTTAGGGATGGGGGGGCATGAGCAGTTCTTC; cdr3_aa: CASSLGMGGHEQFF
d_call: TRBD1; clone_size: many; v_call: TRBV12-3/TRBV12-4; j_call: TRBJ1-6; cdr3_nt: TGTGCCAGCAGGGTACAGGGGGCCTATAATTCACCCCTCCACTTT; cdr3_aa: CASRVQGAYNSPLHF
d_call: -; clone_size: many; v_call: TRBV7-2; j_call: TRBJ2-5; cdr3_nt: TGTGCCAGCAGCTTAGCAGGTAGTAGGCAAGAGACCCAGTACTTC; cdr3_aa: CASSLAGSRQETQYF
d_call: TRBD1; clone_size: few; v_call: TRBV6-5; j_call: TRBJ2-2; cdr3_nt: TGTGCCAGCAAGCTCCTACAGGGGGACACCGGGGAGCTGTTTTTT; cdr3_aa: CASKLLQGDTGELFF
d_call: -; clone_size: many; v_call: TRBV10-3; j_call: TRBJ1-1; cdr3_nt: TGTGCCATCAGAGCTAACAGAGATAACACTGAAGCTTTCTTT; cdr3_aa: CAIRANRDNTEAFF
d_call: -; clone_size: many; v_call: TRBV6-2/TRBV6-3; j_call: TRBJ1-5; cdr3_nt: TGTGCCAGCAGTTACGAGGGAGGGCAGCCCCAGCATTTT; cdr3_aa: CASSYEGGQPQHF
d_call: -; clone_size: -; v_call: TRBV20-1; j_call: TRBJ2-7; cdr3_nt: TGCAGTGCTAGAGGGGGTAAGACCTACGAGCAGTACTTC; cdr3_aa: CSARGGKTYEQYF
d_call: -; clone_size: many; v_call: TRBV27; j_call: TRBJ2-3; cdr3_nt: TGTGCCAGCAGTTCGTGGCAAAAAGATACGCAGTATTTT; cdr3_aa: CASSSWQKDTQYF
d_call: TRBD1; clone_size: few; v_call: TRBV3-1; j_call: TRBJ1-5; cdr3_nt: TGTGCCAGCAGCCAATATTCGGACAGGGCTATTCAGCCCCAGCATTTT; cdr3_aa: CASSQYSDRAIQPQHF
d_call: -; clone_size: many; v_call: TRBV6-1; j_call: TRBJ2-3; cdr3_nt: TGTGCCAGCAGTGAAGTGGTGGGTAGCACAGATACGCAGTATTTT; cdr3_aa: CASSEVVGSTDTQYF
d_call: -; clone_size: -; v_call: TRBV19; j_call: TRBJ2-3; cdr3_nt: TGTGCCAGTAGTCTCCGGGACAGACTAGTCCTTAGCACAGATACGCAGTATTTT; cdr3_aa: CASSLRDRLVLSTDTQYF
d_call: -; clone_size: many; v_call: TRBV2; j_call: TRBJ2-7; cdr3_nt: TGTGCCAGCAGAAGATTTGGCTCCTACGAGCAGTACTTC; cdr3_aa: CASRRFGSYEQYF
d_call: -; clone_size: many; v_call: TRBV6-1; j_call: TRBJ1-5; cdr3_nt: TGTGCCACAACCTTGCTTTTCAATCAGCCCCAGCATTTT; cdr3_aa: CATTLLFNQPQHF
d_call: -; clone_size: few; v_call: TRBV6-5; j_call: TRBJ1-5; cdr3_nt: TGTGCCAGCAGTTACGAACGTCCGAGGGGAACTAATAGCAATCAGCCCCAGCATTTT; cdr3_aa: CASSYERPRGTNSNQPQHF
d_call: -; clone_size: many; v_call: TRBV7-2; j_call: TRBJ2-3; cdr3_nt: TGTGCCAGCAGCCCGGACGATTATACGCAGTATTTT; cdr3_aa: CASSPDDYTQYF
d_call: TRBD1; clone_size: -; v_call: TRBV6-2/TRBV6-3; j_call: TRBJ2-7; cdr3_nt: TGTGCCAGCAGTTATAGGGCGGGACAGGGCCTTCGTTACTACGAGCAGTACTTC; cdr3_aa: CASSYRAGQGLRYYEQYF
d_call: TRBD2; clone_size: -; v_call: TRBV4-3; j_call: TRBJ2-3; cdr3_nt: TGCGCCAGCAGCGTCCTAGGGGGTAGCGGGAGGGTTACAGATACGCAGTATTTT; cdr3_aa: CASSVLGGSGRVTDTQYF
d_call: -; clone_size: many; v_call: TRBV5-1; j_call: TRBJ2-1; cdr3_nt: TGCGCCAGCAGCTTGGGCCCGGCGGCGTACCTGGACAATGAGCAGTTCTTC; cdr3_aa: CASSLGPAAYLDNEQFF
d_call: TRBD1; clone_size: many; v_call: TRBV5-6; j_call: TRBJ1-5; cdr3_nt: TGTGCCAGCAGCTTGAGGGACAGGGGGCTCAATCAGCCCCAGCATTTT; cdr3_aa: CASSLRDRGLNQPQHF
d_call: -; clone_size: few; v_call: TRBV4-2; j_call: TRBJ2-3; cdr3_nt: TGTGCCAGCAGCCAACGCGGGACTTCAACAGATACGCAGTATTTT; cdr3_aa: CASSQRGTSTDTQYF
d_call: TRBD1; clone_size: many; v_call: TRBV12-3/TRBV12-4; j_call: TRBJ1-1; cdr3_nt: TGTGCCAGCAGTGTTGGGCAGGGGGCGGGACATCCTGAAGCTTTCTTT; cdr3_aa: CASSVGQGAGHPEAFF
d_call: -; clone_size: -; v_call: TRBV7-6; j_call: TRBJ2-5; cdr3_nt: TGTGCCAGCAGCTTGGTTATGGAGACCCAGTACTTC; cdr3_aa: CASSLVMETQYF
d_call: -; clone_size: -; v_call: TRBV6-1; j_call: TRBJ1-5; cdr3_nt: TGTGCCTGCAGTGCAGCGATACAGAGGGCTAGCAATCAGCCCCAGCATTTT; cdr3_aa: CACSAAIQRASNQPQHF
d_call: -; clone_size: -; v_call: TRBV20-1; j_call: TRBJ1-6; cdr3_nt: TGCAGTGCTAGAGATCCTGAAAAGATAAATTCACCCCTCCACTTT; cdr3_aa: CSARDPEKINSPLHF
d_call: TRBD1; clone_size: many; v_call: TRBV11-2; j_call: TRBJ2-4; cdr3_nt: TGTGCCAGCAGCATAATGGTGGGACAGGGGGCCCAACTAGCCAAAAACATTCAGTACTTC; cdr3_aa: CASSIMVGQGAQLAKNIQYF
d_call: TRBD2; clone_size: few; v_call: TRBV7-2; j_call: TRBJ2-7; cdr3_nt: TGTGCCAGCAGCTTAGCGGGAGGGACCCACGAGCAGTACTTC; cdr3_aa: CASSLAGGTHEQYF
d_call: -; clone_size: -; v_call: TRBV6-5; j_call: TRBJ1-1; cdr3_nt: TGTGCCAGCAGCGCCTTAAACACTGAAGCTTTCTTT; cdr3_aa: CASSALNTEAFF
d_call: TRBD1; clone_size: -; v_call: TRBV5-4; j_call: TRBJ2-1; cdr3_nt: TGTGCCAGCAGCCCGCGGACAGGCCAAAGCTCCTACAGTGAGCAGTTCTTC; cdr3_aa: CASSPRTGQSSYSEQFF
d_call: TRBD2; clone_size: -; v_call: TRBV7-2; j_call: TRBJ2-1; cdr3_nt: TGTGCCAGCAGCGTAAGAGCGGGGGATGAGCAGTTCTTC; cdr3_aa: CASSVRAGDEQFF
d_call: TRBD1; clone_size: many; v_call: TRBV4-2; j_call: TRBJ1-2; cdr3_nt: TGTGCCAGCAGCCCGACAGGGGGCGCCTCGAGGGGCTACACCTTC; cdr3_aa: CASSPTGGASRGYTF
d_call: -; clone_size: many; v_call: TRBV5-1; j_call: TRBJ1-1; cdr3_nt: TGTGCCAGCAGCTTAAAAGGCACTGAAGCTTTCTTT; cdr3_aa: CASSLKGTEAFF
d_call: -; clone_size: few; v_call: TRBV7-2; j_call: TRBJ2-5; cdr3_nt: TGTGCCAGCAGCTTGCGTCCTCGGGAGACCCAGTACTTC; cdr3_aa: CASSLRPRETQYF
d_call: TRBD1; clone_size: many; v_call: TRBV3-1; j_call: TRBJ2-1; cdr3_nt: TGTGCCAGCAGCCATCTCTCGGGACAGGGGAGAAATGAGCAGTTCTTC; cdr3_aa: CASSHLSGQGRNEQFF
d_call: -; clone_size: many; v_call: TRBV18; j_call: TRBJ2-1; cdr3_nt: TGTGCCAGCTCCCTATCCGGGACATATGGGAATGAGCAGTTCTTC; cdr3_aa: CASSLSGTYGNEQFF
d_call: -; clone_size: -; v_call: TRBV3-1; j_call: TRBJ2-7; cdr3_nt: TGTGCCAGCAGCCAAGTGGGGAGGAAGTACTTC; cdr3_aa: CASSQVGRKYF
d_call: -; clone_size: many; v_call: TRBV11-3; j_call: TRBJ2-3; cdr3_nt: TGTGCCAGCAGCCCAGAGGACAGTAGCACAGATACGCAGTATTTT; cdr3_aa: CASSPEDSSTDTQYF
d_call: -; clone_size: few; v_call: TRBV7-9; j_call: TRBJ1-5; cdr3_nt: TGTGCCAGCAGCTTAGGTTCGGGGTCCGATCAGCCCCAGCATTTT; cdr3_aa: CASSLGSGSDQPQHF
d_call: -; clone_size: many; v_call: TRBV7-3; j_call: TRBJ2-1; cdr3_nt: TGTGCCAGCAGCGCCCGGCGGAGCTCCTACAATGAGCAGTTCTTC; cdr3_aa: CASSARRSSYNEQFF
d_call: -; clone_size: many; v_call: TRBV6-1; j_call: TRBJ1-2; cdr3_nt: TGTGCCAGCAGTGAAGTGCGGCAGTCAACGGGCGGCTACACCTTC; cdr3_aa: CASSEVRQSTGGYTF
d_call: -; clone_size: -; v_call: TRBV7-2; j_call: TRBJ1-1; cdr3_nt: TGTGCCAGCAAGGGGGACCTGAACACTGAAGCTTTCTTT; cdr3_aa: CASKGDLNTEAFF
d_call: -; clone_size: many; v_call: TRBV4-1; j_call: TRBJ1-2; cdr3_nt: TGCGCCAGCAGCCAAGATAACATCGGTGGCTACACCTTC; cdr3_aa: CASSQDNIGGYTF
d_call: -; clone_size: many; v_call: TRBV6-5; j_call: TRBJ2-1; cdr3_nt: TGTGCCAGCAGTTACTCAACAGGGAACAATGAGCAGTTCTTC; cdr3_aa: CASSYSTGNNEQFF
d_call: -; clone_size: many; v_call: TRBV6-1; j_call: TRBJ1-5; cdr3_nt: TGTGCCAGCACAGAACAGGGAGGGAGCAATCAGCCCCAGCATTTT; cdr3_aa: CASTEQGGSNQPQHF
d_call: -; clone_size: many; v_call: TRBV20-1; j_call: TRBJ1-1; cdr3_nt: TGCAGTGCGAAGAGGGGGGGAATGGTGAACACTGAAGCTTTCTTT; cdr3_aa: CSAKRGGMVNTEAFF
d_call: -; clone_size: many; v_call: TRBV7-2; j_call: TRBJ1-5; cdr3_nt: TGTGCCAGCAGCTCGGGGGTTAATCAGCCCCAGCATTTT; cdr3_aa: CASSSGVNQPQHF
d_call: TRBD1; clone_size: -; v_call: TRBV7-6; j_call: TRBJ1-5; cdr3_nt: TGTGCCAGCAGCCTTCGAGGGGGCATCAGCAATCAGCCCCAGCATTTT; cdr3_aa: CASSLRGGISNQPQHF
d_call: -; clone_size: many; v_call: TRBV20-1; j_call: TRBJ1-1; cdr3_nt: TGCAGTGCTAGAGATAGGCAGGGTAAGCCCGAAGCTTTCTTT; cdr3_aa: CSARDRQGKPEAFF
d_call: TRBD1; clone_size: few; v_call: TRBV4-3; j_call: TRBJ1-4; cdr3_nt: TGCGCCAGCAGCCAAGGACAGGGAATCTCTAATGAAAAACTGTTTTTT; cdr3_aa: CASSQGQGISNEKLFF
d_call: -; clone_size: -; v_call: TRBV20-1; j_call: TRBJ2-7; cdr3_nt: TGCAGTGCTAGAGGTCCGGGTTTCTCCTACGAGCAGTACTTC; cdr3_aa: CSARGPGFSYEQYF
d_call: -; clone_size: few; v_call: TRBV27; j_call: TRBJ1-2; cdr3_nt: TGTGCCAGCAGTTTACGCCCCCCGGGCCTGAGCGGCAGGTTCGATGGCTACACCTTC; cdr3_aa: CASSLRPPGLSGRFDGYTF
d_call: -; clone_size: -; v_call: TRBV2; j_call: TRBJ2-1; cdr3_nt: TGTGCCAGCTCGGGGAGGGGGGATGAGCAGTTCTTC; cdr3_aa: CASSGRGDEQFF
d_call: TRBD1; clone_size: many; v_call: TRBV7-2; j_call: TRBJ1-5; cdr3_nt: TGTGCCAGCAGCCCGGACAGGGTGCAGCCCCAGCATTTT; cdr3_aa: CASSPDRVQPQHF
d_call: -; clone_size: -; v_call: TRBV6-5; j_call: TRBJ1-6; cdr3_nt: TGTGCCAGTAGCGGGCGCCGCTCCCAATCACCCCTCCACTTT; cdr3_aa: CASSGRRSQSPLHF
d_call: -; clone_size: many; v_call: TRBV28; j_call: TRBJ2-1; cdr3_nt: TGTGCCGCTGGACAGCTCTCCTACAATGAGCAGTTCTTC; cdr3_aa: CAAGQLSYNEQFF
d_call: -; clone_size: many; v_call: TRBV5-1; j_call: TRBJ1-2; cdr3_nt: TGCGCCAGCGGTAATACCGGGATAGGAGGGGGAGGCTACACCTTC; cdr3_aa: CASGNTGIGGGGYTF
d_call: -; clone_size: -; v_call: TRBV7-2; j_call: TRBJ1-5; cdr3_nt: TGTGCCAGCAGTCCCGGGTGGGGGTCTTTCAGTCAGCCCCAGCATTTT; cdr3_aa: CASSPGWGSFSQPQHF
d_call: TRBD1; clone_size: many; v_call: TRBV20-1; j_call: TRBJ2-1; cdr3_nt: TGCAGTGCTTTACAGGGGCCGGGTGAGCAGTTCTTC; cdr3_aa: CSALQGPGEQFF